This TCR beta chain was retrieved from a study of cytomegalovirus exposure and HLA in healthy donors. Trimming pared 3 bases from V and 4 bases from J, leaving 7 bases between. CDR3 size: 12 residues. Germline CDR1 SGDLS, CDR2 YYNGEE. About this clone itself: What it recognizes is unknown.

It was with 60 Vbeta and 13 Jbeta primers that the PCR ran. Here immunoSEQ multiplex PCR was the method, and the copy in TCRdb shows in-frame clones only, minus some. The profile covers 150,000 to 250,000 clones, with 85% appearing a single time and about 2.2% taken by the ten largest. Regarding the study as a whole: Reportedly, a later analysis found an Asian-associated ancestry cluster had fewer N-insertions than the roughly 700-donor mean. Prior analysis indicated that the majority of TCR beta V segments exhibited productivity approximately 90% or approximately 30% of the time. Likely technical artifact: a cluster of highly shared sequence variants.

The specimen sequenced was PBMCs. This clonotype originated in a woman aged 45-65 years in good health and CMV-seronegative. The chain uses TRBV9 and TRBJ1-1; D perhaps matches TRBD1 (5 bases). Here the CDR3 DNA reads TGTGCCAGCAGCGGGCAGGGCACTGAAGCTTTCTTT. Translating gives CASSGQGTEAFF. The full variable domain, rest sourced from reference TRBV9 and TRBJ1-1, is DSGVTQTPKHLITATGQRVTLRCSPRSGDLSVYWYQQSLDQGLQFLIQYYNGEERAKGNILERFSAQQFPDLHSELNLSSLELGDSALYFCASSGQGTEAFFGQGTRLTVV.